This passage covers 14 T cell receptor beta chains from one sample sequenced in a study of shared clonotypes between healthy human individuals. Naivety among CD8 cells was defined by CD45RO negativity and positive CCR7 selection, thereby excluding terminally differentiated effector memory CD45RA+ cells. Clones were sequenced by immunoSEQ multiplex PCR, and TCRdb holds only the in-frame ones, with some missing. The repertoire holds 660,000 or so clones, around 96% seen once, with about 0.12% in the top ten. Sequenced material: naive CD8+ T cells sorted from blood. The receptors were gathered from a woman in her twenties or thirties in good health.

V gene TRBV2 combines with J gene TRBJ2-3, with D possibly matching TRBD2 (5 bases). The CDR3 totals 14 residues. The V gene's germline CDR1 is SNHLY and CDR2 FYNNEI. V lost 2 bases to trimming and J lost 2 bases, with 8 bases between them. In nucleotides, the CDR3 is TGTGCCAGCAGTGAATCTAGCAACACAGATACGCAGTATTTT. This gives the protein CASSESSNTDTQYF.

In DNA form, the CDR3 reads TGCGCCAGCAGCTTGGAATCGCACCCTGAAGCTTTCTTT. It is translated as CASSLESHPEAFF. The rearrangement links TRBV5-1 to TRBJ1-1; D call uncertain. This CDR3 spans 13 amino acids. Looked up from germline, CDR1 is SGHRS and CDR2 is YFSETQ. Between the trimmed V and J ends, which lost 0 bases and 6 bases, there was a span of 9 bases. The whole variable domain, filled in from reference TRBV5-1 and TRBJ1-1, reads KAGVTQTPRYLIKTRGQQVTLSCSPISGHRSVSWYQQTPGQGLQFLFEYFSETQRNKGNFPGRFSGRQFSNSRSEMNVSTLELGDSALYLCASSLESHPEAFFGQGTRLTVV.

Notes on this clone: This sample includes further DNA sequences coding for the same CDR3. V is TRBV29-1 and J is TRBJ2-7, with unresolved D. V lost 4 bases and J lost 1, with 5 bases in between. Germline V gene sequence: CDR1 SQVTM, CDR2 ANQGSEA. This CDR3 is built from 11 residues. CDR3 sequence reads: CSVGGSYEQYF. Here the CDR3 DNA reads TGCAGCGTTGGTGGGTCCTACGAGCAGTACTTC.

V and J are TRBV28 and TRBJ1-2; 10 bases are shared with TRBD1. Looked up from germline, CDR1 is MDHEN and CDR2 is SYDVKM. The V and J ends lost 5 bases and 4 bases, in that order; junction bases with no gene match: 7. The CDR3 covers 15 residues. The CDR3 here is CASSKSGTGVYGYTF. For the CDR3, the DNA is TGTGCCAGCAGTAAATCCGGGACAGGGGTCTATGGCTACACCTTC.

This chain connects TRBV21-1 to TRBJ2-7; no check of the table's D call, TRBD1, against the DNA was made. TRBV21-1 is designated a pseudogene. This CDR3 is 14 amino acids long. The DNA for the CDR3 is TGTGCCAGCAGCCCAAGACAGAGCTCCTACGAGCAGTACTTC. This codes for CASSPRQSSYEQYF.

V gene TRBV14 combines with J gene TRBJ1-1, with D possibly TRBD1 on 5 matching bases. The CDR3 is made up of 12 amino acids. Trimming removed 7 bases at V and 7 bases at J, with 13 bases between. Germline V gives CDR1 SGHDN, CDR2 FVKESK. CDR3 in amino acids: CASTGLSGEAFF. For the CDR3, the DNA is TGTGCCAGCACAGGGTTAAGTGGTGAAGCTTTCTTT.

CDR3 amino acids: CASSVGGSEQYF. Written as DNA, the CDR3 is TGTGCCAGCAGCGTAGGGGGGAGCGAGCAGTACTTC. J is TRBJ2-7 and V is TRBV9; D assignment may be TRBD1 or TRBD2 (5 bases each). The ends were cut back, 0 bases at V and 6 bases at J, with 7 bases in the middle. The CDR3 sequence is 12 residues long. From germline, CDR1 is SGDLS and CDR2 YYNGEE.

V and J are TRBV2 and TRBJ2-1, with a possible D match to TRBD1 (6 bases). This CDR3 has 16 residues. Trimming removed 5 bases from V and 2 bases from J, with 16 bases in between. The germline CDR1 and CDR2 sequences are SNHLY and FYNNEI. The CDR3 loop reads CASSRRQELPYNEQFF. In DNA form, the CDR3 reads TGTGCCAGCAGTCGCCGACAGGAGCTACCCTACAATGAGCAGTTCTTC.

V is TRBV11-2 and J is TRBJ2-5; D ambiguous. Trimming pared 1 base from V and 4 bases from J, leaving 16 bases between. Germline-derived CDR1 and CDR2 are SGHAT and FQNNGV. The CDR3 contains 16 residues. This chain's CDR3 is CASSLGPYAAGETQYF. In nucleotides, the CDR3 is TGTGCCAGCAGCTTAGGCCCCTACGCCGCCGGAGAGACCCAGTACTTC.

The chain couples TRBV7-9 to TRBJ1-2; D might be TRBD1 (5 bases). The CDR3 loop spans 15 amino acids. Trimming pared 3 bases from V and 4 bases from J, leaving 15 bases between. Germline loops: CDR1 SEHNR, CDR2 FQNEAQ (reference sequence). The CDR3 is CASSFPSGGAYGYTF. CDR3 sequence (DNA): TGTGCCAGCAGCTTTCCTTCGGGGGGAGCCTATGGCTACACCTTC.

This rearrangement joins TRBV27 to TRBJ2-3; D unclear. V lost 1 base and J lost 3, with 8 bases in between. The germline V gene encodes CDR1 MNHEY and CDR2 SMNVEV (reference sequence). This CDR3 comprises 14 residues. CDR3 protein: CASSLLLQTDTQYF. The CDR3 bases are TGTGCCAGCAGTTTATTACTACAAACAGATACGCAGTATTTT.

CDR3 sequence reads: CASSLGHGSGRAYEQYF. DNA of the CDR3: TGTGCCAGCAGTTTAGGGCACGGGAGCGGGAGGGCCTACGAGCAGTACTTC. This chain uses TRBV27 with TRBJ2-7, with 10 bases fitting TRBD2. J lost 2 bases, V lost 2 bases, and 9 bases had no gene match. Germline V gene data show CDR1 as MNHEY and CDR2 as SMNVEV (reference sequence). The CDR3 is 17 residues long.

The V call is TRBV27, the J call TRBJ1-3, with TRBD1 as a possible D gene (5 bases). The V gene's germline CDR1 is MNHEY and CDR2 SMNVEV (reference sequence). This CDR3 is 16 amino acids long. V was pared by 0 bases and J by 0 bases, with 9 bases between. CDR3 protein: CASSLSMGDSGNTIYF. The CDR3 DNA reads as TGTGCCAGCAGTTTATCGATGGGGGACTCTGGAAACACCATATATTTT.

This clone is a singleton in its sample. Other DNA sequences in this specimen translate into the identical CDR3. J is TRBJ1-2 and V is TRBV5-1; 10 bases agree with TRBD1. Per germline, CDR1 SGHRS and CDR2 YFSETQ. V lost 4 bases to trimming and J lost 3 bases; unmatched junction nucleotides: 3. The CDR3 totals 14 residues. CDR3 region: CASSPGTGDYGYTF. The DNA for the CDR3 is TGCGCCAGCAGCCCAGGGACAGGGGACTATGGCTACACCTTC. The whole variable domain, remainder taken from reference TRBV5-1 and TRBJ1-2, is KAGVTQTPRYLIKTRGQQVTLSCSPISGHRSVSWYQQTPGQGLQFLFEYFSETQRNKGNFPGRFSGRQFSNSRSEMNVSTLELGDSALYLCASSPGTGDYGYTFGSGTRLTVV.